The subject of this entry is one T cell receptor beta chain. This record comes from a study of blood T cell repertoires in COVID-19. Across the whole study: Acute and convalescent COVID-19 samples came from the United States, Italy and Spain.

Using immunoSEQ multiplex PCR, the repertoire was profiled, and TCRdb retains in-frame clones only, with some absent. The data show about 42,000 clones, roughly 84% seen once. The CDR3 is 13 amino acids. V dropped 3 bases and J dropped 3; count of bases not matched to a gene: 1. CDR1 MNHEY and CDR2 SMNVEV come from the germline V gene (reference sequence). The specimen was peripheral blood. This clonotype was sampled from a woman in her seventies in a cohort sampled during active COVID-19. The V call is TRBV27, the J call TRBJ1-2; 7 nucleotides agree with TRBD1. This CDR3 is CASSFGTDYGYTF. CDR3 nucleotides: TGTGCCAGCAGTTTCGGGACAGACTATGGCTACACCTTC.